The entry below gives a single TCR beta chain sequence along with its context. This record belongs to a study of CD8 T cells in Susac syndrome. Reverse transcription of roughly 0.5 to 1 ug RNA was carried out with random hexamers. By means of immunoSEQ multiplex PCR, TCR beta CDR3 spanning 54 Vbeta and 13 Jbeta underwent amplification. TCRdb passed the immunoSEQ multiplex PCR reads through MiXCR, listing each CDR3 protein once. The data contain about 250,000 distinct CDR3 sequences, 80% to 95% of them seen just once; the ten biggest clones take up 0.065% to 0.075%. Per the germline V gene, CDR1 is LNHDA and CDR2 is SQIVND (reference sequence). V lost 5 bases, J lost 5 bases, and 4 bases stayed unmatched. The CDR3 is made up of 15 amino acids.

The sequencing sample was made of CD4+ T cells from PBMCs. The TCR originated in a human donor with multiple sclerosis. The chain uses TRBV19 and TRBJ2-2, with 11 bases lining up with TRBD2. The CDR3 nucleotides are TGTGCCAGTAGTCAACTAGCGGGGGCAACCGGGGAGCTGTTTTTT. It encodes CASSQLAGATGELFF.